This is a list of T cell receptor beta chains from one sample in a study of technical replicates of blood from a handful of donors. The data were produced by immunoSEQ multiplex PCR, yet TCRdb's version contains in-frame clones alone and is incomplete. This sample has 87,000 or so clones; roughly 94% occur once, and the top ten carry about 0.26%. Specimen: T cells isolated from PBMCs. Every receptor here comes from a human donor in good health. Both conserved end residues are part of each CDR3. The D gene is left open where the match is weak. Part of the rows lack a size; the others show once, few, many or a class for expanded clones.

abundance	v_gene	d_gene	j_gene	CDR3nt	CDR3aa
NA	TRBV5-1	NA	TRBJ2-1	TGCGCCAGCAGCTTCGACTCCCCCCTTACCAATGAGCAGTTCTTC	CASSFDSPLTNEQFF
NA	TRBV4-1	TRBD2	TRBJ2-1	TGCGCCAGCAGCCAATCTTATAGCGGGAGGGCCCACAATGAGCAGTTCTTC	CASSQSYSGRAHNEQFF
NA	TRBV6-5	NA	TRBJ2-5	TGTGCCAGCAGTTCTCCAGGAAAAGAGACCCAGTACTTC	CASSSPGKETQYF
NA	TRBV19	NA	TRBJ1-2	TGTGCCAGTAGTATTGGGGGGGGAAACTATGGCTACACCTTC	CASSIGGGNYGYTF
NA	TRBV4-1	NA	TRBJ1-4	TGCGCCAGCAGCCAAGATGGGTACAGGTTCATTGGTGAAAAACTGTTTTTT	CASSQDGYRFIGEKLFF
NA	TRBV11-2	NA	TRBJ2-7	TGTGCCAGCAGCGCCAGACACAAAAGTATCCCCTACGAGCAGTACTTC	CASSARHKSIPYEQYF
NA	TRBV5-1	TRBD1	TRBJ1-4	TGCGCCAGCATGTTAACAGGGGCAACTAATGAAAAACTGTTTTTT	CASMLTGATNEKLFF
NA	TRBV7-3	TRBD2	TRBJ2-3	TGTGCCAGCAGCCCCCTAGGACTAGCGGAGGGCACAGATACGCAGTATTTT	CASSPLGLAEGTDTQYF
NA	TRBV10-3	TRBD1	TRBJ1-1	TGTGCCATCACTGACAGGGGCCCCAAACTTTCTGAAGCTTTCTTT	CAITDRGPKLSEAFF
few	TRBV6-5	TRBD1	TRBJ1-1	TGTGCCAGCAGCCTGACAGGGACCACTGAAGCTTTCTTT	CASSLTGTTEAFF
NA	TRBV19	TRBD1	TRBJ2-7	TGTGCCACCCCGGGACAGCGACTAACCTACGAGCAGTACTTC	CATPGQRLTYEQYF
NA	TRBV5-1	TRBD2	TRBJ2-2	TGCGCCAGCAGCCCGCCGGGACTAGCGCCTACCGGGGAGCTGTTTTTT	CASSPPGLAPTGELFF
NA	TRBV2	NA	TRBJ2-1	TGTGCCAGCACCAGGGGCTCAATGAGGGGCTCCTACAATGAGCAGTTCTTC	CASTRGSMRGSYNEQFF
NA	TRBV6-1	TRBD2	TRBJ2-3	TGTGCCAGCAGTGAAATGGCTAGCGGGGGCACAGATACGCAGTATTTT	CASSEMASGGTDTQYF
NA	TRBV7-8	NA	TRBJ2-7	TGTGCCAGCAGCTTCCCCGGGGGTGGGTCCGAGCAGTACTTC	CASSFPGGGSEQYF
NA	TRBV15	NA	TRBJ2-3	TGTGCCACCAGCGACGGACTGGGCCCAGATACGCAGTATTTT	CATSDGLGPDTQYF
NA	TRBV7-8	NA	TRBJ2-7	TGTGCCAGCAGCCTTACGATAGGGAGCTCCTACGAGCAGTACTTC	CASSLTIGSSYEQYF
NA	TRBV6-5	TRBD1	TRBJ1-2	TGTGCCAGCAGACCCCCGGGACAGGGGGGACAAGGCTACACCTTC	CASRPPGQGGQGYTF
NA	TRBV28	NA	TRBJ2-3	TGTGCCAGCAGTTTGAGTAGCTCAGATACGCAGTATTTT	CASSLSSSDTQYF
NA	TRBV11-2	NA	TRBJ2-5	TGTGCCAGCAGCTTCGAAAGCGGGTGGGGAGAGACCCAGTACTTC	CASSFESGWGETQYF
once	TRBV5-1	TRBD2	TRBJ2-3	TGCGCCAGCAGCGCACTAGCGGGGGACACAGATACGCAGTATTTT	CASSALAGDTDTQYF
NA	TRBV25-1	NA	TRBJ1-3	TGTGCCAGCTCAGGGGGAAACACCATATATTTT	CASSGGNTIYF
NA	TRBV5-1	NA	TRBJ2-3	TGCGCCAGCAGCTTCACGGGTTATACCACAGATACGCAGTATTTT	CASSFTGYTTDTQYF
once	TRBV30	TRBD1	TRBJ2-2	TGTGCCTGGGGAAAACCGGGACAGGGGGACACCGGGGAGCTGTTTTTT	CAWGKPGQGDTGELFF
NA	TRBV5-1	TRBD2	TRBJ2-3	TGCGCCAGCAGCTTAAGCGGGAGAGGGGCCACAGATACGCAGTATTTT	CASSLSGRGATDTQYF
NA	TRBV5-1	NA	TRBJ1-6	TGCGCCAGCAGCTTGTTCACGAGCTCCTATAATTCACCCCTCCACTTT	CASSLFTSSYNSPLHF
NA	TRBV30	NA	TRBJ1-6	TGTGCCTGGAGTGTACACTCACCCCTCCACTTT	CAWSVHSPLHF
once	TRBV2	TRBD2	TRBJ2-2	TGTGCCAGCAGCCCCGGGACTATTCGCTTTGCCGGGGAGCTGTTTTTT	CASSPGTIRFAGELFF
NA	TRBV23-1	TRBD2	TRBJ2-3	TGCGCCAGCAGTCAATCCGGTAGTCTAGCGGGGAAAGATACGCAGTATTTT	CASSQSGSLAGKDTQYF
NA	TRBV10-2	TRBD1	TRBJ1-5	TGCGCCAGCAGTGAGTATCCAGGGGGCTATTCCAATAGCAATCAGCCCCAGCATTTT	CASSEYPGGYSNSNQPQHF
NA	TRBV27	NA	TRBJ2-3	TGTGCCAGCAGTCCTCGACCGGAGAAGGATACGCAGTATTTT	CASSPRPEKDTQYF
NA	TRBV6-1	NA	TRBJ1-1	TGTGCCAGCAGTGAGGGGCAAATAAAAAACACTGAAGCTTTCTTT	CASSEGQIKNTEAFF
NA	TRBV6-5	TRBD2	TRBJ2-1	TGTGCCAGCAGCTTAGCGGGGTGGAGGAATGAGCAGTTCTTC	CASSLAGWRNEQFF
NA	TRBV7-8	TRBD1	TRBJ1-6	TGTGCCAGCACCGACAGGGGAAATTCACCCCTCCACTTT	CASTDRGNSPLHF
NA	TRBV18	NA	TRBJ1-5	TGTGCCAGCTCACCTTCTTTTGCAGGACAGCCCCAGCATTTT	CASSPSFAGQPQHF
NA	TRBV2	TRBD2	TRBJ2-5	TGTGCTGGCGGGACTACTCGAGAGACCCAGTACTTC	CAGGTTRETQYF
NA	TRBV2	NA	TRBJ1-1	TGTGCCAGCAGTGAAGTCGGCCAGGTCTCTACTGAAGCTTTCTTT	CASSEVGQVSTEAFF
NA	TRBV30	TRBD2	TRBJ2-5	TGTGCCTGTCTAGCGGGGGTTATGCAAGAGACCCAGTACTTC	CACLAGVMQETQYF
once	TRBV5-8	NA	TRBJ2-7	TGTGCCAGCAGCTTGGGGGCAGGGGACGGCTACGAGCAGTACTTC	CASSLGAGDGYEQYF